These T cell receptor beta chains were read from a single sample in a study of naive and memory T cell subsets. TCRdb used MiXCR to reprocess the UMI-ligation and nested PCR reads, holding one entry per CDR3 protein. The sample shows 89,000 or so distinct CDR3 sequences, under 15% of them seen only once. The sequenced sample consisted of central memory CD4+ T cells from blood. Source of these receptors: a human donor in good health. The CDR3 runs from the conserved cysteine through the conserved F or W. A D gene is named only where the DNA matches it firmly. For some rows the clone size is stated as once, few or many, or as a class when expanded; others skip it.

>TRBJ1-2|14|few|NA|TRBV4-1
TGCGCCAGCAGCCAATCTCAGTATGGCAGGGGCTACACCTTC
CASSQSQYGRGYTF
>TRBJ2-7|16|many|TRBD1|TRBV20-1
TGCAGTGCTAGAGATCCAGCAGGGGGCGACTCCTACGAGCAGTACTTC
CSARDPAGGDSYEQYF
>TRBJ2-3|16|NA|NA|TRBV10-3
TGTGCCATCAGTGAGTCGTCCTCACAGTTTACAGATACGCAGTATTTT
CAISESSSQFTDTQYF
>TRBJ1-1|17|NA|NA|TRBV5-1
TGCGCCAGCAGCTTGGCCATTGTTGCAGGGGCGCGGACTGAAGCTTTCTTT
CASSLAIVAGARTEAFF
>TRBJ2-1|15|NA|NA|TRBV7-2
TGTGCCAGCAGCTCGCAAACAATCTCCTACAATGAGCAGTTCTTC
CASSSQTISYNEQFF
>TRBJ1-5|13|once|NA|TRBV12-3/TRBV12-4
TGTGCCAGCAGTTTAACGGAAGATCAGCCCCAGCATTTT
CASSLTEDQPQHF
>TRBJ1-6|12|NA|NA|TRBV30
TGTGCCTGGAGCGGGGCCTCTTCACCCCTCCACTTT
CAWSGASSPLHF
>TRBJ2-7|15|few|NA|TRBV5-1
TGCGCCAGCAGCTTAGAAGACAGCTCCAGGGGAGAGCAGTACTTC
CASSLEDSSRGEQYF
>TRBJ1-5|16|many|NA|TRBV7-8
TGTGCCAGCAGCTATACGACAGGTCGGAGCAATCAGCCCCAGCATTTT
CASSYTTGRSNQPQHF
>TRBJ2-1|17|many|TRBD2|TRBV5-6
TGTGCCAGCAGCGCCCCGATACTAGCGGGAGTACCGGGTGAGCAGTTCTTC
CASSAPILAGVPGEQFF
>TRBJ2-5|13|many|NA|TRBV12-3/TRBV12-4
TGTGCCAGCAGTTTAGGTCGTTACGAGACCCAGTACTTC
CASSLGRYETQYF
>TRBJ1-1|14|NA|TRBD1|TRBV20-1
TGCAGTGCTAGCCCCGCGGGGGACAGGGGCGAAGCTTTCTTT
CSASPAGDRGEAFF
>TRBJ2-7|15|many|NA|TRBV5-4
TGTGCCAGCAGCTCCCCCGGGAGCCTTTCCTACGAGCAGTACTTC
CASSSPGSLSYEQYF
>TRBJ2-1|16|many|TRBD2|TRBV18
TGTGCCAGCTCATCGGGGGCGGGAGGAGGATATAATGAGCAGTTCTTC
CASSSGAGGGYNEQFF
>TRBJ1-1|13|NA|NA|TRBV5-1
TGCGCCAGCCTCGAAGGAGAGAACACTGAAGCTTTCTTT
CASLEGENTEAFF
>TRBJ1-1|14|NA|NA|TRBV12-3/TRBV12-4
TGTGCCAGCAGTTTTGGAGGGGGTTTCACTGAAGCTTTCTTT
CASSFGGGFTEAFF
>TRBJ2-1|14|many|TRBD2|TRBV20-1
TGCAGTGCTGACAGCGGGAGCTCCTACAATGAGCAGTTCTTC
CSADSGSSYNEQFF
>TRBJ1-1|15|few|TRBD1|TRBV30
TGTGCCTGGATGTGGGACAGGGGGCGTCGGACTGAAGCTTTCTTT
CAWMWDRGRRTEAFF
>TRBJ2-7|12|many|NA|TRBV28
TGTGCCAGCAGTTTTAGCATCAGAGAGCAGTACTTC
CASSFSIREQYF
>TRBJ2-1|14|few|NA|TRBV29-1
TGCAGCGTTGAAGGCGGGAAGGGGTACAATGAGCAGTTCTTC
CSVEGGKGYNEQFF
>TRBJ2-2|16|many|NA|TRBV28
TGTGCCAGCAGTTTAGGATCAGGGTCCAACACCGGGGAGCTGTTTTTT
CASSLGSGSNTGELFF
>TRBJ2-1|13|few|NA|TRBV20-1
TGCAGTGCTAGCGGGAGTGAAGGCAATGAGCAGTTCTTC
CSASGSEGNEQFF
>TRBJ2-7|15|few|NA|TRBV5-1
TGCGCCAGCAGCACGTCGTTCCCCGCATTAGACGAGCAGTACTTC
CASSTSFPALDEQYF
>TRBJ2-7|14|many|TRBD2|TRBV20-1
TGCAGTGCTGGGAGACTAGCGGAACCCTACGAGCAGTACTTC
CSAGRLAEPYEQYF
>TRBJ1-5|15|many|TRBD1|TRBV27
TGTGCCAGCAGTTTTCGGACAGGGAGCAATCAGCCCCAGCATTTT
CASSFRTGSNQPQHF
>TRBJ2-7|16|NA|NA|TRBV21-1
TGTGCCAGCGCCGAACTAGCGTTCCCTAGCTCCTACGAGCAGTACTTC
CASAELAFPSSYEQYF
>TRBJ2-1|14|few|NA|TRBV5-6
TGTGCCAGCAGCTTGGTGGGCTCCTACAATGAGCAGTTCTTC
CASSLVGSYNEQFF
>TRBJ2-1|15|many|TRBD2|TRBV20-1
TGCAGTGCTAGATCAGGGACTAGCGGTCTAAATGAGCAGTTCTTC
CSARSGTSGLNEQFF
>TRBJ2-1|14|many|TRBD2|TRBV7-8
TGTGCCAGCAGCTTAGACGGGAGGGGGGATGAGCAGTTCTTC
CASSLDGRGDEQFF
>TRBJ1-6|18|few|NA|TRBV6-1
TGTGCCAGCAGTGAAGCGCAACGGGCAGTTAACTATAATTCACCCCTCCACTTT
CASSEAQRAVNYNSPLHF
>TRBJ1-2|17|NA|TRBD1|TRBV4-3
TGCGCCAGCAGCCAAGGAACGGGACAGGCTGTACCTTATGGCTACACCTTC
CASSQGTGQAVPYGYTF
>TRBJ1-4|15|NA|TRBD1|TRBV4-2
TGTGCCAGCAGCCCCCAACAGGGGACTAATGAAAAACTGTTTTTT
CASSPQQGTNEKLFF
>TRBJ2-2|17|many|TRBD1|TRBV28
TGTGCCACCAAACAAAACCTGAGGACAGGGAAGCCCGGGGAGCTGTTTTTT
CATKQNLRTGKPGELFF
>TRBJ1-5|15|NA|NA|TRBV9
TGTGCCAGCAGCCCCGGGGCCAACGACAATCAGCCCCAGCATTTT
CASSPGANDNQPQHF
>TRBJ2-5|18|many|NA|TRBV11-2
TGTGCCAGCAGCTTGGGGGTAACGGACAGCGGCAGGCAAGAGACCCAGTACTTC
CASSLGVTDSGRQETQYF
>TRBJ2-1|15|many|NA|TRBV28
TGTGCCAGCAGTTTATTAGGGGCTCAAAACAATGAGCAGTTCTTC
CASSLLGAQNNEQFF
>TRBJ2-5|14|few|TRBD2|TRBV5-1
TGCGCCAGCAGCTCAGGCGGAGCGGGGGAGACCCAGTACTTC
CASSSGGAGETQYF
>TRBJ2-3|15|many|TRBD1|TRBV14
TGTGCCAGCAGCCAGGGGACAGGGAGGGCAGATACGCAGTATTTT
CASSQGTGRADTQYF
>TRBJ2-7|14|few|NA|TRBV10-3
TGTGCCATAACTAAGGGACTTGCTAACTACGAGCAGTACTTC
CAITKGLANYEQYF
>TRBJ2-2|17|few|TRBD2|TRBV6-5
TGTGCCAGCAGCCGGACTAGCGGGAGGCCGAACACCGGGGAGCTGTTTTTT
CASSRTSGRPNTGELFF
>TRBJ1-2|16|many|NA|TRBV6-5
TGTGCCAGCAGTTACGGCCACTCTGGCAGTGGCTATGGCTACACCTTC
CASSYGHSGSGYGYTF
>TRBJ2-1|16|NA|TRBD2|TRBV20-1
TGCAGTGCTAGCCGATCTCTAGCGGGAGCAGGGAATGAGCAGTTCTTC
CSASRSLAGAGNEQFF
>TRBJ2-2|16|NA|NA|TRBV5-1
TGCGCCAGCAGCTTGGCGCCGTTTCCGAACACCGGGGAGCTGTTTTTT
CASSLAPFPNTGELFF
>TRBJ2-5|14|few|NA|TRBV4-1
TGCGCCAGCAGCCGATCACAGGGCCAAGAGACCCAGTACTTC
CASSRSQGQETQYF
>TRBJ2-1|15|few|TRBD2|TRBV18
TGTGCCAGCTCACCTCAGGCGGGAGGGACCAATGAGCAGTTCTTC
CASSPQAGGTNEQFF
>TRBJ2-7|15|many|NA|TRBV7-9
TGTGCCAGCAGCCATTATCAGGTCAGGGGCGATGAGCAGTACTTC
CASSHYQVRGDEQYF
>TRBJ2-1|16|few|TRBD1|TRBV4-1
TGCGCCAGCAGCCAGCCACCGGGACAGGCGGAAAATGAGCAGTTCTTC
CASSQPPGQAENEQFF
>TRBJ2-5|15|many|NA|TRBV19
TGTGCCAGTAGGGACCGCTCGGCGATCCAAGAGACCCAGTACTTC
CASRDRSAIQETQYF
>TRBJ2-3|15|NA|NA|TRBV7-2
TGTGCCAGCAGCTTAGGCTGGGCGGGTGCAGATACGCAGTATTTT
CASSLGWAGADTQYF
>TRBJ1-5|13|few|NA|TRBV12-3/TRBV12-4
TGTGCCAGCAGCGGGGGTAGCGGTAGGGCCCAGCATTTT
CASSGGSGRAQHF
>TRBJ2-6|16|many|NA|TRBV5-6
TGTGCCAGCAGCTTAGGACGGTACTCTGGGGCCAACGTCCTGACTTTC
CASSLGRYSGANVLTF
>TRBJ2-1|14|NA|NA|TRBV2
TGTGCCAGCAGTGACGTGGGTCGGTTGGATGAGCAGTTCTTC
CASSDVGRLDEQFF
>TRBJ1-2|14|few|TRBD1|TRBV7-9
TGTGCCAGCAGCCGACCCGGGACAGGGGATGGCTACACCTTC
CASSRPGTGDGYTF
>TRBJ2-7|15|many|TRBD2|TRBV20-1
TGCAGTGCTAGTCGCCCGGCGGGAGGCTCCTACGAGCAGTACTTC
CSASRPAGGSYEQYF
>TRBJ2-2|16|NA|TRBD1|TRBV5-4
TGTGCCAGCAGTCACGACAGGGGAACGAACACCGGGGAGCTGTTTTTT
CASSHDRGTNTGELFF
>TRBJ1-2|12|once|NA|TRBV7-8
TGTGCCAGCAGCGCCCGACAACGCGGCTACACCTTC
CASSARQRGYTF
>TRBJ2-1|17|NA|TRBD2|TRBV4-1
TGCGCCAGCAGCCAAGTTTTGAGCGGGAGCTCCTACAATGAGCAGTTCTTC
CASSQVLSGSSYNEQFF
>TRBJ1-4|14|few|NA|TRBV5-1
TGCGCCAGCAGCCGGGACACAACTAATGAAAAACTGTTTTTT
CASSRDTTNEKLFF
>TRBJ2-7|13|few|NA|TRBV5-1
TGCGCCAGCAGCTTGGCCGAGGGGACTGAGCAGTACTTC
CASSLAEGTEQYF
>TRBJ1-5|12|many|NA|TRBV20-1
TGCAGTGCCGGGGGCGGCAATCAGCCCCAGCATTTT
CSAGGGNQPQHF